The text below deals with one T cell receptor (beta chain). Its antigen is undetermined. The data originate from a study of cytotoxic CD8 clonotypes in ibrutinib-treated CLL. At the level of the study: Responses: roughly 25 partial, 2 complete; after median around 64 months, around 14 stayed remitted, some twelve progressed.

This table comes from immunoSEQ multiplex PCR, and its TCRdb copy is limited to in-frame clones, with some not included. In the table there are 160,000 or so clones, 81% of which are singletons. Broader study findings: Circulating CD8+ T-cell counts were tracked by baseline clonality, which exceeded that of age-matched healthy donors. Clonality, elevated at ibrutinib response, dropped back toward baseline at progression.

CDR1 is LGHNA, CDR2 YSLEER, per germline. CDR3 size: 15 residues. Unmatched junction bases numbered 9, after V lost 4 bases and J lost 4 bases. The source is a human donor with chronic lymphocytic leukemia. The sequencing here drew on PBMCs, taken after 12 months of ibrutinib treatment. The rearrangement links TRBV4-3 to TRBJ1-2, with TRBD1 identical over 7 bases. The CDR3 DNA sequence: TGCGCCAGCAGCCCTCTACAGGGGTGGTTCTATGGCTACACCTTC. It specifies CASSPLQGWFYGYTF.